The entry below describes one T cell receptor beta chain. This clone was counted only a few times. Which antigen it targets is not known. Base qualities are missing; no much larger clone stands one base away. TCR CDR3 regions were amplified from genomic DNA by multiplex PCR using the deep immunoSEQ assay. For each cell subset, the extracted genomic DNA was distributed evenly across all wells of several immunoSEQ 96-well plates, and each plate served as one replicate. Each replicate PCR for sorted subsets received approximately 200 ng genomic DNA, equal to roughly 29,000 T cell genomes. Purified libraries were quantified with a Qubit 3.0 fluorometer, sized on a Bioanalyzer 2100, and re-quantified with the KAPA Library Quantification kit. Every immunoSEQ 96-well plate was sequenced on a dedicated single-read 150-cycle Illumina NextSeq 550 flow cell. The authors' pipeline ran thus. Because the immunoSEQ output included only junctional sequences and no quality scores, the filtering could not be the same as the filtering used for full-length reads. To assign V/J genes and CDR3, sequences were annotated against IMGT germline references using PyIR, a Python wrapper for IgBLAST v1.9. Reads were removed for weak V/J assignments (E-value above 1e-6), missing CDR3, stop codons, out-of-frame junctions, or ambiguous translated residues. V3J clonotypes were defined as sequences sharing an identical inferred V gene, J gene, and CDR3 amino acid sequence. To compute the percentage overlap between repertoires, the number of shared unique clonotypes was divided by the size of the smaller repertoire. Richness of each repertoire was evaluated using RTK rarefaction, the Chao1 estimator, and Recon v2.1 estimates of unobserved clonotypes. Generation probabilities were computed with OLGA for all TCRbeta clonotypes obtained by the gDNA method from a handful of donors. Sourced from immuneACCESS, this table was stored by TCRdb with only in-frame sequences that have V and J called. A share of the clones is absent; for the studies checked, an unresolved V gene accounts for under half, and the remainder has no known explanation. V and J calls and clone size are as listed in that table; D and trimming were resolved from the DNA. A total of some 2 million clones appear in this sample, roughly 95% of them only once. The ten largest clones capture roughly 0.13% of the sample.

This sample stems from a study of shared clonotypes between healthy human individuals (TCRdb year 2020). Regarding the complete study: The cohort included three men and two women between 18 and 49 years of age. To estimate repertoire size and how much clonotype sharing occurs between individuals, the study deeply sequenced the blood TCR repertoires of roughly 5 healthy adults. To increase sequencing depth and limit assay-specific biases, TCR repertoire library preparation and sequencing were carried out by different laboratories using diverse techniques. For each donor, three plates each were used for CD4 naive and CD4 memory, two plates were used for CD8 naive, and one plate was used for CD8 memory. Leukapheresis yielded between about 0.85 and 9.5 billion PBMCs per donor.

Points the paper makes about the study in general: Based on pairwise subsampling, the degree of clonotype sharing among donors was expected to be affected by sequencing depth. Because the study included a small number of donors, the genetic and exposure-history diversity represented was limited. Even with the large sequencing depth, rarefaction of the sorted-subset datasets indicated that sequencing was incomplete. Naive subsets generally had larger estimated clonotype richness than memory subsets. Only blood was sampled, and tissue TCR repertoires likely differ from those in blood. Compared with non-shared clonotypes, clonotypes shared by all four sorted-subset donors had higher generation probabilities. When a few donors were compared, the shared fraction of clonotypes was roughly 5% for naive CD4, over 3% for naive CD8, more than 2% for memory CD4, and 0.4% for memory CD8.

The donors were healthy, HIV-negative adults with no recently reported acute infections or vaccinations. Only Caucasian adults living in Nashville, Tennessee, USA were represented among the donors. Magnetic negative selection was used to enrich CD4+ T cells, after which naive cells were positively selected on CD45RA and the negative fraction became the memory subset. Blood was obtained by leukapheresis, after which PBMCs were separated by Ficoll-Histopaque density gradient centrifugation and cryopreserved in liquid nitrogen vapor phase. Analytical flow cytometry was used to check the purity and quantity of each magnetically sorted T cell population. Each sorted fraction had its genomic DNA isolated and then quantified by UV absorbance on a Nanodrop 2000c. Based on the germline V gene, the CDR1 and CDR2 sequences are MNHEY and SVGAGI. The CDR3 covers 15 residues, taking in both the cysteine and the phenylalanine. CDR3 DNA is the only sequence kept; it has 45 bases, read in frame from the first base.

This TCR was sampled from a man younger than 35 in good health. The sample taken for sequencing was naive CD4+ T cells sorted from blood. The cell subset or site tag for this specimen amounts to: CD45RA+ positively selected. The chain couples TRBV6-5 to TRBJ2-5, with TRBD1 as a weak D call on 6 bases. The DNA end is more similar to TRBJ2-7, so the J call may be wrong. The CDR3 is CASSPDRIRASEQYF. The nucleotide sequence is TGTGCCAGCAGCCCTGACAGGATTAGGGCCTCCGAGCAGTACTTC.